Listed below are T cell receptor beta chains from one sample, sequenced in a study of blood T cells in healthy people across ages. MiXCR, run by TCRdb on the 5' RACE reads, gives a single entry per CDR3 protein. The sample holds around 1,500,000 distinct CDR3 sequences, around 42% seen once. Sequencing was done on a sample of blood. These receptors all stem from a woman aged 18 to 35 in good health. CDR3s include the opening cysteine and the closing phenylalanine or tryptophan. D genes are given only for firm matches. Expanded clones are given a class, and other clones once, few, many or no size at all.

TRBV29-1	TRBJ1-2	TRBD1	few	CSAVDRDGRYGYTF	TGCAGCGCTGTGGACAGGGATGGGAGGTATGGCTACACCTTC
TRBV5-1	TRBJ2-7	NA	NA	CTSRRSLDIPDEQYF	TGCACCAGCCGCCGTTCGCTGGATATTCCAGACGAGCAGTACTTC
TRBV6-5	TRBJ1-5	TRBD1	few	CASSTGQGNQPQHF	TGTGCCAGCAGTACCGGACAGGGGAATCAGCCCCAGCATTTT
TRBV7-7	TRBJ2-1	TRBD2	few	CASSLSLADEQFF	TGTGCTAGCAGCTTATCGCTAGCGGATGAGCAGTTCTTC
TRBV29-1	TRBJ2-7	TRBD1	NA	CSAETGGSYEQYF	TGCAGCGCCGAGACAGGGGGCAGCTACGAGCAGTACTTC
TRBV5-1	TRBJ1-2	TRBD1	NA	CASSLGYSDREGYTF	TGCGCCAGCAGCCTAGGATATTCGGACAGGGAAGGCTACACCTTC
TRBV20-1	TRBJ2-3	TRBD2	NA	CSARGNRGEGPSTDTQYF	TGCAGTGCTAGAGGGAACAGAGGGGAGGGCCCTAGCACAGATACGCAGTATTTT
TRBV28	TRBJ2-7	NA	NA	CASSLRVGYEQYF	TGTGCCAGCAGTTTGAGGGTGGGCTACGAGCAGTACTTC
TRBV6-6	TRBJ2-5	NA	few	CASSPGRGGTETQYF	TGTGCCAGCAGTCCCGGCAGGGGCGGGACAGAGACCCAGTACTTC
TRBV2	TRBJ2-2	NA	NA	CASSEGDRELFF	TGTGCCAGCAGTGAAGGGGACCGGGAGCTGTTTTTT
TRBV29-1	TRBJ1-2	NA	few	CSVENRAGVDGYTF	TGCAGCGTTGAAAACAGGGCTGGAGTGGATGGCTACACCTTC
TRBV20-1	TRBJ2-5	TRBD2	NA	CSAPLAGGPGETQYF	TGCAGTGCTCCCCTAGCGGGAGGGCCGGGAGAGACCCAGTACTTC
TRBV20-1	TRBJ2-1	NA	few	CSARQGNYNEQFF	TGCAGTGCTAGACAGGGGAATTACAATGAGCAGTTCTTC
TRBV20-1	TRBJ2-3	NA	NA	CSARATTGKDTQYF	TGCAGTGCTAGAGCTACGACGGGAAAAGATACGCAGTATTTT
TRBV20-1	TRBJ1-2	NA	NA	CSARDRGGTNYGHTF	TGCAGTGCTAGAGATAGGGGGGGGACTAACTATGGCCACACCTTC
TRBV14	TRBJ2-3	TRBD2	NA	CASSHPRTSGGIGSGTDTQYF	TGTGCCAGCAGCCACCCCAGGACTAGCGGGGGAATTGGGTCTGGCACAGATACGCAGTATTTT
TRBV5-1	TRBJ2-7	NA	NA	CASSTLLTGSEDEQYF	TGCGCCAGCAGCACCCTACTCACAGGGTCCGAGGATGAGCAGTACTTC
TRBV12-3/TRBV12-4	TRBJ2-2	NA	NA	CASSFGVGTGELFF	TGTGCCAGCAGTTTTGGGGTGGGGACCGGGGAGCTGTTTTTT
TRBV10-3	TRBJ1-2	NA	few	CAINTGTNGYTF	TGTGCCATCAATACAGGGACGAATGGCTACACCTTC
TRBV18	TRBJ1-5	TRBD1	NA	CASSPRGTGRTDQPQHF	TGTGCCAGCTCACCACGGGGGACAGGTAGGACCGATCAGCCCCAGCATTTT
TRBV6-6	TRBJ2-3	TRBD2	few	CASSYSSGLAEKGTQYF	TGTGCCAGCAGTTACTCGAGTGGACTAGCCGAGAAGGGTACGCAGTATTTT
TRBV2	TRBJ1-2	TRBD1	once	CASSERGTANYGYTF	TGTGCCAGCAGTGAAAGGGGGACAGCTAACTATGGCTACACCTTC
TRBV29-1	TRBJ2-2	TRBD1	NA	CSASGTGGPTGELFF	TGTAGCGCCTCCGGGACAGGGGGACCCACCGGGGAGCTGTTTTTT
TRBV25-1	TRBJ2-6	NA	NA	CASSSPVSSGANVLTF	TGTGCCAGCAGTTCGCCCGTTAGCTCTGGGGCCAACGTCCTGACTTTC
TRBV11-2	TRBJ1-1	NA	NA	CASGTLEAFF	TGTGCCAGCGGCACCCTTGAAGCTTTCTTT
TRBV7-2	TRBJ2-3	TRBD2	NA	CASSAQRTSGDTDTQYF	TGTGCCAGCAGCGCCCAAAGGACTAGCGGGGACACAGATACGCAGTATTTT
TRBV6-5	TRBJ1-6	NA	few	CASTKGQYSPLHF	TGTGCCAGCACCAAAGGGCAGTATTCACCCCTCCACTTT
TRBV7-9	TRBJ2-3	NA	NA	CASSVDSEGNQPQYF	TGTGCCAGCAGCGTAGACTCAGAGGGCAATCAGCCCCAGTATTTT
TRBV6-5	TRBJ2-3	TRBD2	NA	CASSSTRLAGETDTQYF	TGTGCCAGCAGTTCTACTCGACTAGCGGGAGAGACAGATACGCAGTATTTT
TRBV28	TRBJ2-3	NA	NA	CASSAPPGHSTDTQYF	TGTGCCAGCAGTGCACCTCCGGGACATAGCACAGATACGCAGTATTTT
TRBV30	TRBJ2-1	NA	NA	CAWSVLADEQFF	TGTGCCTGGAGTGTATTAGCGGATGAGCAGTTCTTC
TRBV7-2	TRBJ2-4	NA	few	CASSLAISGRYLFSQYF	TGTGCCAGCAGCTTAGCGATTTCAGGGAGATACCTCTTTAGTCAGTACTTC
TRBV7-8	TRBJ2-1	NA	NA	CASALGVYNEQFF	TGTGCCAGCGCCTTGGGGGTCTACAATGAGCAGTTCTTC
TRBV7-2	TRBJ2-3	NA	few	CASSPQGGDTQYF	TGTGCCAGCAGCCCCCAGGGGGGAGATACGCAGTATTTT
TRBV2	TRBJ2-7	TRBD1	NA	CASTPKRQGPRVDEQYF	TGTGCCAGCACCCCGAAAAGACAGGGGCCACGGGTAGACGAGCAGTACTTC
TRBV12-3/TRBV12-4	TRBJ2-3	NA	few	CASTTGGPYTQYF	TGTGCCAGCACTACCGGCGGGCCGTATACGCAGTATTTT
TRBV7-9	TRBJ2-3	TRBD2	NA	CASSLGRGALTDTQYF	TGTGCCAGCAGCTTAGGGCGGGGGGCCCTCACAGATACGCAGTATTTT
TRBV25-1	TRBJ1-1	NA	NA	CASRKSGRGNTEAFF	TGTGCCAGCAGGAAATCAGGGAGGGGGAACACTGAAGCTTTCTTT
TRBV7-2	TRBJ2-3	NA	few	CASRRQGGGTDTQYF	TGTGCCAGCAGACGACAGGGAGGTGGCACAGATACGCAGTATTTT
TRBV5-1	TRBJ2-7	TRBD1	NA	CASSLEGGQGYEQYF	TGCGCCAGCAGCTTGGAAGGGGGACAGGGCTACGAGCAGTACTTC
TRBV20-1	TRBJ2-1	TRBD2	NA	CSARGGGVSDEQFF	TGCAGTGCTAGAGGCGGGGGGGTCTCGGATGAGCAGTTCTTC
TRBV29-1	TRBJ2-7	NA	NA	CSAHSGEQYF	TGCAGCGCCCATTCGGGGGAGCAGTACTTC
TRBV7-2	TRBJ1-2	NA	few	CASSSQAGYGYTF	TGTGCCAGCAGCTCTCAGGCGGGCTATGGCTACACCTTC
TRBV20-1	TRBJ2-1	NA	few	CSARQGEDEQFF	TGCAGTGCTAGACAGGGCGAGGATGAGCAGTTCTTC
TRBV29-1	TRBJ2-2	TRBD2	NA	CSVEFGGTGELFF	TGCAGCGTTGAGTTCGGGGGGACCGGGGAGCTGTTTTTT
TRBV6-5	TRBJ1-6	NA	few	CASSGAAYNSPLHF	TGTGCCAGCAGTGGGGCAGCCTATAATTCACCCCTCCACTTT
TRBV10-3	TRBJ1-2	TRBD1	NA	CAISEPAGQTYGYTF	TGTGCCATCAGTGAGCCGGCGGGACAGACCTATGGCTACACCTTC
TRBV29-1	TRBJ1-1	NA	few	CSVEDQTNTEAFF	TGCAGCGTTGAAGATCAGACAAACACTGAAGCTTTCTTT
TRBV7-2	TRBJ2-2	NA	NA	CASSSRPLGTGELFF	TGTGCCAGCAGCTCACGTCCCCTTGGCACCGGGGAGCTGTTTTTT
TRBV10-3	TRBJ2-5	TRBD2	NA	CAISEPLAGPETQYF	TGTGCCATCAGTGAGCCCCTAGCGGGTCCGGAGACCCAGTACTTC
TRBV6-1	TRBJ2-7	TRBD2	NA	CASSEVASGKYNEQYF	TGTGCCAGCAGTGAAGTTGCTAGCGGAAAATACAATGAGCAGTACTTC
TRBV12-3/TRBV12-4	TRBJ1-1	NA	few	CASSLGLMNTEAFF	TGTGCCAGCAGTTTAGGGCTAATGAACACTGAAGCTTTCTTT
TRBV20-1	TRBJ2-5	TRBD2	NA	CSARGSGRSKLKNGEETQYF	TGCAGTGCTAGAGGAAGCGGGAGGTCCAAACTTAAAAATGGAGAAGAGACCCAGTACTTC
TRBV27	TRBJ2-4	TRBD1	NA	CASSFDRGNIQYF	TGTGCCAGCAGTTTCGACAGGGGTAACATTCAGTACTTC
TRBV5-1	TRBJ1-1	TRBD1	NA	CASSAGTGGARYTEAFF	TGCGCCAGCAGCGCAGGGACAGGGGGCGCGAGGTACACTGAAGCTTTCTTT
TRBV2	TRBJ2-7	TRBD1	few	CASNPGQTGYEQYF	TGTGCCAGCAACCCGGGACAGACAGGCTACGAGCAGTACTTC
TRBV5-4	TRBJ2-5	NA	NA	CASHRDYQETQYF	TGTGCCAGCCACCGGGACTACCAAGAGACCCAGTACTTC
TRBV2	TRBJ2-7	NA	NA	CASSQTASLLYEQYF	TGTGCCAGCAGTCAGACAGCTTCCCTTTTATACGAGCAGTACTTC
TRBV11-2	TRBJ1-2	NA	few	CASSWGPGGQEGYGYTF	TGTGCCAGCAGCTGGGGACCTGGGGGGCAGGAGGGATATGGCTACACCTTC